What follows are 20 T cell receptor beta chains derived from one specimen sequenced in a study of cytomegalovirus exposure and HLA in healthy donors. Researchers ran the PCR with 60 Vbeta and 13 Jbeta primers. The table came from immunoSEQ multiplex PCR; TCRdb's copy has only in-frame clones and leaves some out. The clone table shows roughly 120,000 clones, with the ten largest holding approximately 0.93%. The specimen sequenced was PBMCs. All receptors come from a man aged 18-30 years in good health and CMV-seronegative.

This sequence joins TRBV27 and TRBJ1-1, with D possibly matching TRBD1 (6 bases). V was pared by 5 bases and J by 0 bases, with 22 bases between. The CDR3 sequence is 18 residues long. The germline V gene encodes CDR1 MNHEY and CDR2 SMNVEV (reference sequence). CDR3 region: CASSPRRTGRGVNTEAFF. In nucleotides, the CDR3 is TGTGCCAGCAGTCCCCGTAGAACCGGCAGGGGCGTGAACACTGAAGCTTTCTTT.

The CDR3 protein is CASSISAGTPYEQYF. The CDR3 DNA is TGTGCCAGTAGTATATCGGCAGGCACCCCCTACGAGCAGTACTTC. The rearrangement links TRBV19 to TRBJ2-7; D unclear. The CDR3 spans 15 residues. V was trimmed by 2 bases and J by 2 bases, leaving 13 bases between them. Germline CDR1 reads LNHDA; CDR2 reads SQIVND (reference sequence).

The V gene is TRBV11-2, the J gene TRBJ2-1; D call uncertain. Germline V lookup: CDR1 SGHAT, CDR2 FQNNGV. With 4 bases removed from V and 0 bases from J, the gap between germline ends came to 7 bases. The CDR3 consists of 14 residues. The CDR3 sequence: CASSSAVSYNEQFF. The CDR3 nucleotides read TGTGCCAGCAGCTCCGCGGTCTCCTACAATGAGCAGTTCTTC.

This rearrangement joins TRBV18 to TRBJ1-2; no clear D gene. CDR3 size: 15 residues. V lost 2 bases and J lost 4, with 14 bases in between. Germline V gene sequence: CDR1 KGHSH, CDR2 LQKENI. The CDR3 protein is CASSPSGNRTYGYTF. In DNA form, the CDR3 reads TGTGCCAGCTCACCATCCGGGAATAGGACCTATGGCTACACCTTC.

The rearrangement joins TRBV29-1 to TRBJ1-6; 10 bases are a match to TRBD1. Losses at the gene ends were 6 bases for V and 7 bases for J; bases not matched to a gene: 3. Germline values: CDR1 SQVTM, CDR2 ANQGSEA. This CDR3 has 13 amino acids. CDR3: CSVGQGVNSPLHF. For the CDR3, the DNA is TGCAGCGTCGGACAGGGGGTGAATTCACCCCTCCACTTT.

The CDR3 sequence is CASRPGETDTQYF. For the CDR3, the DNA is TGTGCCAGTAGGCCAGGGGAGACAGATACGCAGTATTTT. The chain employs TRBV19 and TRBJ2-3, with D maybe TRBD1 (6 bases). Trimming shortened V by 6 bases and J by 3 bases, and 10 bases separated the two germline ends. Germline V gene lookup returns CDR1 LNHDA and CDR2 SQIVND (reference sequence). This CDR3 spans 13 amino acids. Combining the CDR3 with reference TRBV19 and TRBJ2-3 gives the whole variable domain DGGITQSPKYLFRKEGQNVTLSCEQNLNHDAMYWYRQDPGQGLRLIYYSQIVNDFQKGDIAEGYSVSREKKESFPLTVTSAQKNPTAFYLCASRPGETDTQYFGPGTRLTVL.

The chain is built from TRBV6-1 and TRBJ2-1; 12 nucleotides align to TRBD2. This CDR3 has 15 residues. Unmatched junction bases numbered 7, after V lost 6 bases and J lost 7 bases. In germline, CDR1 is MNHNS, CDR2 SASEGT. The CDR3 DNA reads as TGTGCCAGCAGATGGGGAACTAGCGGGAGGAATGAGCAGTTCTTC. Amino acids: CASRWGTSGRNEQFF.

The CDR3 nucleotides are TGTGCCAGTAGTATAGATCCTTTCGGGACTAGCTTCTACGAGCAGTACTTC. Translation: CASSIDPFGTSFYEQYF. This chain links TRBV19 with TRBJ2-7; 9 bases map to TRBD2. The J segment lost 3 bases and the V segment lost 0 bases, leaving 9 bases of the junction unmatched. Germline assignment: CDR1 LNHDA and CDR2 SQIVND (reference sequence). The CDR3 has 17 residues.

This sequence joins TRBV5-4 and TRBJ2-7, with 8 positions matching TRBD2. Trimming cost V 4 bases and J 4 bases; bases outside gene matches: 10. The CDR3 is 15 residues long. Germline loops: CDR1 SGHNT, CDR2 YYREEE (reference sequence). In nucleotides, the CDR3 is TGTGCCAGCAGCCCCCGCGGGGGGAGGGAGTACGAGCAGTACTTC. It specifies CASSPRGGREYEQYF.

The chain recombines TRBV10-3 with TRBJ1-3; TRBD1 matches 8 bases. This CDR3 spans 18 amino acids. The germline V gene has CDR1 ENHRY and CDR2 SYGVKD. Trimming cost V 4 bases and J 0 bases; bases outside gene matches: 11. CDR3: CAISGRPGQASSGNTIYF. The CDR3 DNA reads TGTGCCATCAGTGGCCGACCGGGACAGGCCTCCTCTGGAAACACCATATATTTT.

The chain carries TRBV5-4 and TRBJ2-5; tentatively, D is TRBD2 (6 bases). Looked up from germline, CDR1 is SGHNT and CDR2 is YYREEE (reference sequence). The ends were cut back, 5 bases at V and 5 bases at J, with 22 bases in the middle. There are 16 residues in the CDR3. CDR3 in DNA: TGTGCCAGCAGTCGAACCTTAGCGGAGTTGAGCGAGACCCAGTACTTC. It translates to CASSRTLAELSETQYF.

CDR3 nucleotides: TGTGCCAGCAGCTTAGGAACTAGCGGGAGGGGCTCCTACAATGAGCAGTTCTTC. Translated, it gives CASSLGTSGRGSYNEQFF. V and J are TRBV11-2 and TRBJ2-1; 13 bases are shared with TRBD2. Unmatched junction bases numbered 3, after V lost 1 base and J lost 0 bases. Germline CDR1 reads SGHAT; CDR2 reads FQNNGV. This CDR3 has 18 amino acids. The entire variable domain, with the rest obtained from reference TRBV11-2 and TRBJ2-1, is as follows: EAGVAQSPRYKIIEKRQSVAFWCNPISGHATLYWYQQILGQGPKLLIQFQNNGVVDDSQLPKDRFSAERLKGVDSTLKIQPAKLEDSAVYLCASSLGTSGRGSYNEQFFGPGTRLTVL.

The V gene is TRBV29-1, the J gene TRBJ2-1, with a possible D match to TRBD2 (6 bases). Trimming shortened V by 4 bases and J by 12 bases, and 22 bases separated the two germline ends. Germline V gene lookup returns CDR1 SQVTM and CDR2 ANQGSEA. This CDR3 is built from 14 residues. The CDR3 DNA reads TGCAGCGTTGGAGGCGGGATGCCAAATGAAGGGCAGTTCTTC. Translation gives CSVGGGMPNEGQFF.

V is TRBV6-1 and J is TRBJ2-7; 7 bases are shared with TRBD2. The CDR3 is 16 residues long. Germline-derived CDR1 and CDR2 are MNHNS and SASEGT. The junction had 11 bases not matched to a gene; V was cut back by 2 bases and J by 4 bases. The CDR3 reads CASSEMASGILYEQYF. CDR3 nucleotide sequence: TGTGCCAGCAGTGAAATGGCGAGCGGGATCCTGTACGAGCAGTACTTC.

The genes are TRBV29-1 and TRBJ2-7; D perhaps matches TRBD2 (6 bases). Germline V lookup: CDR1 SQVTM, CDR2 ANQGSEA. CDR3 length: 14 amino acids. V lost 4 bases to trimming and J lost 0 bases, with 13 bases between them. The CDR3 sequence: CSVGSGVLSYEQYF. The CDR3 DNA reads TGCAGCGTTGGGTCGGGAGTTCTCTCCTACGAGCAGTACTTC.

The V and J genes are TRBV28 and TRBJ2-7, with TRBD1 matching 10 bases. This CDR3 has 14 residues. Germline V lookup: CDR1 MDHEN, CDR2 SYDVKM. Unmatched junction bases numbered 3, after V lost 5 bases and J lost 2 bases. DNA for the CDR3: TGTGCCAGCAGTATCGGACAGGGGGCCTACGAGCAGTACTTC. Encoded protein: CASSIGQGAYEQYF.

This rearrangement joins TRBV7-2 to TRBJ1-5, with D perhaps matching TRBD1 (5 bases). The ends were cut back, 1 base at V and 3 bases at J, with 7 bases in the middle. There are 14 residues in the CDR3. CDR1 is SGHTA and CDR2 is FQGNSA in the germline V gene. The chain's CDR3 is CASSLGGDNQPQHF. The CDR3 DNA reads as TGTGCCAGCAGCTTAGGGGGGGACAATCAGCCCCAGCATTTT.

The CDR3 nucleotides read TGTGCCAGCTGGGACAGGGGAGGGGATGAGCAGTTCTTC. Translation: CASWDRGGDEQFF. The V gene is TRBV21-1, the J gene TRBJ2-1; the table assigns TRBD1, which was not confirmed against the DNA. TRBV21-1 is marked as a pseudogene. This CDR3 contains 13 residues.

This chain connects TRBV27 to TRBJ1-4, with D possibly matching TRBD1 (6 bases). Trimming stripped 6 bases from V and 7 bases from J, with 15 bases between. The germline gives CDR1 MNHEY, CDR2 SMNVEV (reference sequence). The CDR3 is 14 amino acids. The CDR3 loop reads CASRGGGRGEKLFF. The CDR3 nucleotides are TGTGCCAGCAGGGGCGGGGGGCGCGGTGAAAAACTGTTTTTT.

The chain recombines TRBV30 with TRBJ2-7; TRBD2 matches 7 bases. Losses at the gene ends were 5 bases for V and 2 bases for J; bases not matched to a gene: 9. Germline assignment: CDR1 GTSNPN and CDR2 SVGIG (reference sequence). The CDR3 is 14 residues long. The CDR3 reads CAWARGGAAYEQYF. CDR3 coding DNA: TGTGCCTGGGCGAGGGGAGGGGCCGCCTACGAGCAGTACTTC.